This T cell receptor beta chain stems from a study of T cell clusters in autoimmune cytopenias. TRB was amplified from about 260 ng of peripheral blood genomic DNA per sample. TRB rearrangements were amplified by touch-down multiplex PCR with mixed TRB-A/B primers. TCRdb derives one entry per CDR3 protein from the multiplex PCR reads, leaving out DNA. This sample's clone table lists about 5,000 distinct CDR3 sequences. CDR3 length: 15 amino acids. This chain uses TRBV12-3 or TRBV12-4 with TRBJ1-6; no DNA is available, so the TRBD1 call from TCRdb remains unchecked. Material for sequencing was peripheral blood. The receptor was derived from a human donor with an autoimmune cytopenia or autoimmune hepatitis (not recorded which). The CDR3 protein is CASTPPGTVSSPLHF.